This T cell receptor beta chain appears in the sequencing data of a study of tumor and adjacent non-tumor tissue in lung cancer. Study-level background: Patients were aged roughly 31 to 76, ten or so men and 5 women, stage I to III. Study-wide findings and caveats: Normal lung showed higher cumulative top 100 clone frequency than tumor. Higher tumor TCR diversity was associated with shorter survival. Significantly higher TCR diversity was found in tumor than normal lung.

Germline-derived CDR1 and CDR2 are MNHNS and SASEGT. CDR3 length: 14 residues. The ends were cut back, 3 bases at V and 10 bases at J, with 18 bases in the middle. A modified ARM-PCR protocol with three rounds of nested PCR amplified TCRbeta. TCRdb recomputed calls from the multiplex PCR reads with MiXCR, one row per CDR3 protein. Here the sample spans roughly 220,000 distinct CDR3 sequences, 70% to 75% being singletons. The template was RNA from unsorted bulk tissue. As regards this clonotype: What it binds is unknown.

This chain joins TRBV6-1 and TRBJ1-1; D is possibly TRBD1 (5 bases). The sequence was obtained from a man in his 60s with non-small cell lung cancer. The specimen sequenced was lung tumor tissue. The DNA of the CDR3 is TGTGCCAGCAGTGAGAGCGGACCGCGAGGGGTAGCTTTCTTT. It yields the protein CASSESGPRGVAFF.